The source of this TCR beta chain is a study of persistence of HIV-infected CD4 T cells. Remarks on this clone: Its antigen remains unknown.

V shed 6 bases and J shed 6 bases, with 8 bases lying between them. The CDR3 contains 11 residues. Germline CDR1 reads DFQATT; CDR2 reads SNEGSKA (reference sequence). Cells were stimulated nonspecifically with anti-CD3/anti-CD28 magnetic beads. Responding CD4+ T cells were sorted by upregulation of both CD40 ligand and CD69. The libraries were made with immunoSEQ version 4 in survey mode. Profiling relied on immunoSEQ multiplex PCR, and the TCRdb table lists in-frame clones only, not all of them. The sample shows about 43,000 clones, roughly 90% of them seen only once. This TCR derives from an adult man with HIV who was CMV-seropositive. Sequences were derived from CD4+ T cells sorted from PBMCs after roughly 18-hour stimulation, sampled from a patient who received antiretroviral therapy. This chain uses TRBV20-1 with TRBJ2-2; a possible D gene is TRBD1 (6 bases). The CDR3 reads CSASGAGELFF. The CDR3 DNA sequence: TGCAGTGCGTCAGGGGCCGGGGAGCTGTTTTTT.